This entry features one T cell receptor beta chain sequence. Its target is unknown. This specimen belongs to a study of cytomegalovirus exposure and HLA in healthy donors. Study background: The 110 or so validation repertoires were produced on the same platform as the approximately 670 repertoires of the first cohort. This was reported in a later analysis.

The table came from immunoSEQ multiplex PCR; TCRdb's copy has only in-frame clones and leaves some out. The sample carries 80,000 to 100,000 clones, roughly 87% recorded once. Germline V gene lookup returns CDR1 SGHNT and CDR2 YENEEA. The CDR3 spans 15 residues. The V and J ends lost 6 bases and 2 bases, in that order; junction bases with no gene match: 7. Study results and caveats: Confirmation in vitro established that a few CMV-associated chains were specific for CMV antigens. There were under 200 TCR beta chains listed as cytomegalovirus-associated. The classifier was said to identify cytomegalovirus status with high specificity and sensitivity.

The receptor comes from a woman aged 25 to 45 in good health and CMV-seronegative. Sequenced input: PBMCs. The chain combines TRBV11-3 with TRBJ2-1; 7 positions agree with TRBD1. In nucleotides, the CDR3 is TGTGCCAGCAGTTACAGGACAGGACCCTACAATGAGCAGTTCTTC. Protein: CASSYRTGPYNEQFF.